Below, 29 T cell receptor beta chains from the same sample are listed, as sequenced in a study of identical twins. Using its own MiXCR run on the 5' RACE reads, TCRdb lists one record per CDR3 protein. Here the sample spans about 450,000 distinct CDR3 sequences, 15% to 20% being singletons. Material for sequencing was naive T cells sorted from blood. The receptors come from a man in his fifties in good health.

This clonotype was found many times. The chain uses TRBV20-1 and TRBJ2-1; no firm D call. The CDR3 has 15 residues. CDR1 and CDR2 (germline): DFQATT, SNEGSKA (reference sequence). Trimming removed 0 bases at V and 3 bases at J, with 12 bases between. In DNA form, the CDR3 reads TGCAGTGCTAGAGATCTAGGCGGCCTCTACAATGAGCAGTTCTTC. This gives the protein CSARDLGGLYNEQFF.

The chain couples TRBV7-9 to TRBJ1-1; the match to TRBD1 covers 7 bases. Germline V gives CDR1 SEHNR, CDR2 FQNEAQ (reference sequence). V shed 5 bases and J 1 base; nucleotides not matched to a gene: 7. The CDR3 totals 15 residues. CDR3: CASSADRVSNTEAFF. In DNA, the CDR3 is TGTGCCAGCAGCGCCGACAGGGTATCGAACACTGAAGCTTTCTTT.

This clonotype was seen once. The chain combines TRBV4-1 with TRBJ2-7; TRBD1 matches 9 bases. The CDR3 loop spans 17 amino acids. Germline assignment: CDR1 MGHRA and CDR2 YSYEKL. The V segment lost 1 base and the J segment 4 bases; nucleotides outside the gene matches: 11. In DNA, the CDR3 is TGCGCCAGCAGCCAAGGAACCTCAATGGACAGGGGTTACGAGCAGTACTTC. Encoded protein: CASSQGTSMDRGYEQYF.

This clonotype showed up just a few times. The chain is built from TRBV5-1 and TRBJ1-6; 9 bases are shared with TRBD1. Germline loops: CDR1 SGHRS, CDR2 YFSETQ. There are 15 residues in the CDR3. V lost 2 bases to trimming and J lost 6 bases; unmatched junction nucleotides: 3. CDR3 nucleotide sequence: TGCGCCAGCAGCTTACAGGGGGCGGGTAATTCACCCCTCCACTTT. It is translated as CASSLQGAGNSPLHF.

This clonotype was counted only a few times. V is TRBV6-6 and J is TRBJ2-3; D remains unclear. Germline V gene lookup returns CDR1 MNHNY and CDR2 SVGAGI (reference sequence). The V end lost 6 bases, the J end lost 2 bases, and 6 bases lay between the germline ends. CDR3 size: 12 residues. The DNA for the CDR3 is TGTGCCAGCAGCCAGTTCACAGATACGCAGTATTTT. Translating it yields CASSQFTDTQYF.

This chain links TRBV5-6 with TRBJ2-7, with TRBD2 matching 15 bases. CDR1 and CDR2 (germline): SGHDT, YYEEEE. The CDR3 is 16 residues long. V was pared by 4 bases and J by 7 bases, with 9 bases of the junction left unmatched. The CDR3 is CASSVRGGLAGGEQYF. As DNA, the CDR3 is TGTGCCAGCAGCGTAAGGGGGGGACTAGCGGGAGGAGAGCAGTACTTC.

This clonotype came up a few times. The rearrangement links TRBV29-1 to TRBJ1-1, with D possibly matching TRBD1 (5 bases). This CDR3 is 13 amino acids long. V lost 3 bases and J 4 bases, leaving 12 bases between the germline ends. Germline-derived CDR1 and CDR2 are SQVTM and ANQGSEA. The DNA for the CDR3 is TGCAGCGTTGAGGTTTATGGGGGCACTGAAGCTTTCTTT. Amino acids: CSVEVYGGTEAFF.

The chain employs TRBV5-1 and TRBJ2-1, with 10 bases matching TRBD2. This CDR3 region has 16 residues. Germline CDR1 SGHRS, CDR2 YFSETQ. V lost 4 bases to trimming and J lost 7 bases; unmatched junction nucleotides: 11. As DNA, the CDR3 is TGCGCCAGCAGCCCGGGGTACGCTAGCGGGGGAAATGAGCAGTTCTTC. Encoded protein: CASSPGYASGGNEQFF.

This clonotype was seen a handful of times. The J gene is TRBJ2-7, the V gene TRBV12-3 or TRBV12-4; TRBD1 is a possible D gene (6 bases). CDR3 length: 13 amino acids. V was shortened by 3 bases and J by 6 bases, with 12 bases between the two germline ends. The CDR3 here is CASSFDRKGEQYF. Written as DNA, the CDR3 is TGTGCCAGCAGTTTTGACAGGAAGGGCGAGCAGTACTTC.

This clonotype was detected many times. The gene calls are TRBV10-3 and TRBJ1-2; 8 positions agree with TRBD1. V trimming: 5 bases; J trimming: 4 bases; junction bases outside the gene matches: 12. Germline loops: CDR1 ENHRY, CDR2 SYGVKD. The CDR3 contains 16 residues. The CDR3 spells CAISRQGREQGYGYTF. CDR3 coding DNA: TGTGCCATCAGTCGACAGGGGCGGGAGCAGGGCTATGGCTACACCTTC.

V usage is TRBV3-1 and J usage is TRBJ2-1; 16 positions match TRBD2. V lost 0 bases and J lost 3; bases outside the gene matches: 8. The CDR3 consists of 20 residues. From germline, CDR1 is LGHDT and CDR2 YNNKEL (reference sequence). The CDR3 protein is CASSQDGGLAGGRYYNEQFF. DNA of the CDR3: TGTGCCAGCAGCCAAGATGGGGGACTAGCGGGGGGGCGGTACTACAATGAGCAGTTCTTC.

This clonotype was observed many times. The chain joins TRBV28 to TRBJ2-4, with 14 bases aligning to TRBD2. This CDR3 spans 20 amino acids. Germline CDR1 and CDR2: MDHEN and SYDVKM. The ends lost 2 bases at V and 0 bases at J; junction bases unmatched: 9. DNA for the CDR3: TGTGCCAGCAGTTTACCCCAGGGACTAGCGGGGGTGATAGCCAAAAACATTCAGTACTTC. This sequence encodes CASSLPQGLAGVIAKNIQYF.

CDR3 residues: CASRTSGSDYNEQFF. The CDR3 DNA follows: TGCGCCAGCAGGACTAGCGGGAGCGATTACAATGAGCAGTTCTTC. V usage is TRBV5-1 and J usage is TRBJ2-1; 12 bases are a match to TRBD2. Germline V gene sequence: CDR1 SGHRS, CDR2 YFSETQ. Trimming cost V 5 bases and J 4 bases; bases outside gene matches: 4. The CDR3 has 15 residues.

The sample holds a few counts of this clonotype. The chain carries TRBV19 and TRBJ2-1; 7 bases align to TRBD2. V lost 1 base to trimming and J lost 6 bases; unmatched junction nucleotides: 3. The CDR3 runs 14 residues. From germline, CDR1 is LNHDA and CDR2 SQIVND (reference sequence). The CDR3 coding sequence is TGTGCCAGTAGTATAGGGACTAGGGGCAATGAGCAGTTCTTC. Protein sequence: CASSIGTRGNEQFF.

The sample holds a few counts of this clonotype. The chain has TRBV12-3 or TRBV12-4 and TRBJ1-2, with a possible D match to TRBD1 (6 bases). The germline V and J ends were trimmed by 5 bases and 6 bases, with 16 bases remaining between them. The CDR3 extends over 14 amino acids. The CDR3 DNA follows: TGTGCCAGCAGTCCCCGCGGGGGCGGGGATGGCTACACCTTC. This gives the protein CASSPRGGGDGYTF.

The rearrangement uses TRBV6-2 or TRBV6-3 and TRBJ2-3, with 8 bases aligning to TRBD2. The trim removed 2 bases at V and 2 bases at J, leaving 15 bases unmatched. The CDR3 covers 19 residues. Germline V gives CDR1 MNHEY, CDR2 SVGEGT. CDR3 sequence reads: CASSYVAGLSGGSTDTQYF. The CDR3 nucleotides are TGTGCCAGCAGTTACGTGGCTGGTTTGAGCGGGGGATCCACAGATACGCAGTATTTT.

This clonotype was detected only a few times. CDR3: CASSYRRTTNYGYTF. In DNA, the CDR3 is TGTGCCAGCAGTTACCGAAGGACAACTAACTATGGCTACACCTTC. This rearrangement joins TRBV6-5 to TRBJ1-2; D perhaps matches TRBD1 (5 bases). The CDR3 spans 15 residues. Germline lookup yields CDR1 MNHEY and CDR2 SVGAGI. V lost 2 bases to trimming and J lost 0 bases, with 10 bases between them.

In this sample, this clonotype turned up many times. The V gene is TRBV5-1, the J gene TRBJ1-1, with D perhaps matching TRBD1 (5 bases). Germline V CDR1 and CDR2: SGHRS, YFSETQ. Trimming cost V 1 base and J 8 bases, with 15 bases left between them. The CDR3 length is 14 residues. The CDR3 DNA reads as TGCGCCAGCAGCTTGACTACCGGGGCCGTCGAAGCTTTCTTT. It yields the protein CASSLTTGAVEAFF.

The CDR3 here is CSAKQGAWDAFF. The CDR3, as DNA: TGCAGTGCTAAACAGGGGGCCTGGGACGCTTTCTTT. The chain recombines TRBV20-1 with TRBJ1-1, with TRBD1 identical over 9 bases. The CDR3 is 12 amino acids. The V segment lost 4 bases and the J segment 11 bases; nucleotides outside the gene matches: 8. Germline values: CDR1 DFQATT, CDR2 SNEGSKA (reference sequence).

This sequence joins TRBV6-1 and TRBJ1-6; the D is unclear. The germline V gene encodes CDR1 MNHNS and CDR2 SASEGT. Trimming removed 5 bases from V and 3 bases from J, with 11 bases in between. CDR3 size: 15 residues. The CDR3 coding sequence is TGTGCCAGCAGTCCCGACATGAACTATAATTCACCCCTCCACTTT. This translates into CASSPDMNYNSPLHF.

This clonotype came up many times. DNA of the CDR3: TGCGCCAGCAGCCACAACGGACAGGGCTCAGATACGCAGTATTTT. Translated: CASSHNGQGSDTQYF. V gene TRBV5-1 combines with J gene TRBJ2-3; TRBD1 matches 8 bases. The junction had 8 bases not matched to a gene; V was cut back by 4 bases and J by 4 bases. The CDR3 contains 15 residues. Germline CDR1 and CDR2: SGHRS and YFSETQ.

This clonotype was detected a few times. This chain links TRBV18 with TRBJ2-7; a possible D gene is TRBD1 (5 bases). The ends were cut back, 3 bases at V and 2 bases at J, with 14 bases in the middle. The V gene's germline CDR1 is KGHSH and CDR2 LQKENI. The CDR3 runs to 15 residues. CDR3 bases: TGTGCCAGCTCACCGTACAGGCCCCCTACCTACGAGCAGTACTTC. It specifies CASSPYRPPTYEQYF.

J is TRBJ2-7 and V is TRBV2, with no clear D. Germline CDR1 and CDR2: SNHLY and FYNNEI. The length of the CDR3 is 14 residues. V shed 3 bases and J shed 3 bases, with 12 bases lying between them. The CDR3 reads CASSDNSLSYEQYF. In DNA, the CDR3 is TGTGCCAGCAGTGATAACAGCCTCAGCTACGAGCAGTACTTC.

The V and J genes are TRBV6-1 and TRBJ1-5; no clear D gene. The CDR3 length is 12 residues. CDR1 is MNHNS, CDR2 SASEGT, per germline. Trimming took off 2 bases at V and 7 bases at J, with 6 bases between the two ends. The CDR3 DNA follows: TGTGCCAGCAGTGAACCTAGCCAGCCCCAGCATTTT. Its translation is CASSEPSQPQHF.

This chain uses TRBV4-2 with TRBJ1-1; a weak D match, TRBD1 (5 bases). Trimming shortened V by 1 base and J by 9 bases, and 18 bases separated the two germline ends. CDR1 and CDR2 (germline): LGHNA, YNFKEQ. This CDR3 is built from 15 residues. CDR3 in DNA: TGTGCCAGCAGCCAAGGAGGCCAGGTGGGGGAACAAGCTTTCTTT. Translated, it gives CASSQGGQVGEQAFF.

This chain connects TRBV12-3 or TRBV12-4 to TRBJ1-6; D not resolved. This CDR3 contains 14 residues. V dropped 3 bases and J dropped 9 bases, with 12 bases sitting between them. CDR3 DNA sequence: TGTGCCAGCAGTTTGGGCAGTACGGGTTCACCCCTCCACTTT. Amino acid sequence: CASSLGSTGSPLHF.

As regards this clonotype: One end of the junction does not line up with germline, which may come from a read error. V is TRBV20-1 and J is TRBJ2-1; D ambiguous. Germline assignment: CDR1 DFQATT and CDR2 SNEGSKA (reference sequence). The length of the CDR3 is 13 residues. DNA of the CDR3: TGCAGTGCTAGAGCCTTGTCGGCCTCGACGGCGCACTTC. Its protein product is CSARALSASTAHF.

The count of this clonotype is one. V gene TRBV2 combines with J gene TRBJ2-5, with no clear D. Germline V gives CDR1 SNHLY, CDR2 FYNNEI. V was shortened by 7 bases and J by 5 bases, with 11 bases between the two germline ends. The CDR3 loop spans 12 amino acids. DNA of the CDR3: TGTGCCAGCACCGGAGCCCACGAGACCCAGTACTTC. Its translation: CASTGAHETQYF.

The V call is TRBV29-1, the J call TRBJ2-2, with 15 bases fitting TRBD2. CDR1 is SQVTM, CDR2 ANQGSEA, per germline. Trimming at V came to 4 bases and at J to 6 bases, leaving 3 bases not matched to a gene. The CDR3 covers 15 residues. CDR3 nucleotides: TGCAGCGTTGCTGGACTAGCGGGAGGGGCCGGGGAGCTGTTTTTT. Translation gives CSVAGLAGGAGELFF.